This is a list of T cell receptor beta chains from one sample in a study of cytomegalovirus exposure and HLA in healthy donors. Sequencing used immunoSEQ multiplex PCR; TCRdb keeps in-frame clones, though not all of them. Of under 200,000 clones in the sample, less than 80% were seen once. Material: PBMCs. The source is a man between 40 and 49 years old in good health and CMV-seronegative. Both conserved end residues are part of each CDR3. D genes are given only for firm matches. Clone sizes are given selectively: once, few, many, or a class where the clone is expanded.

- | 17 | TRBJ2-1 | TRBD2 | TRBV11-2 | TGTGCCAGCAGCTTACCCCGGGGTAGCGGGTTTTACAATGAGCAGTTCTTC | CASSLPRGSGFYNEQFF
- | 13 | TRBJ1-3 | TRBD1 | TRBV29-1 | TGCAGCGCACAGGGGCTCTCTGGAAACACCATATATTTT | CSAQGLSGNTIYF
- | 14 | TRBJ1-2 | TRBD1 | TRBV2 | TGTGCCAGCAGGGCAGGGGGAACGAACTATGGCTACACCTTC | CASRAGGTNYGYTF
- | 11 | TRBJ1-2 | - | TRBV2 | TGTGCCAGCAGTCCCACTCTTGGCTACACCTTC | CASSPTLGYTF
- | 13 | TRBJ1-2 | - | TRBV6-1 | TGTGCCAGCAGTGAAGATTGGCAGGGAGGCTACACCTTC | CASSEDWQGGYTF
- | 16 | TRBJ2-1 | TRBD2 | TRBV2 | TGTGCCAGCAGTGAAAGGGGACTAGCGGGAGGAACCGAGCAGTTCTTC | CASSERGLAGGTEQFF
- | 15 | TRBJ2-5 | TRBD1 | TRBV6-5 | TGTGCCACCAACCCCGGGACAGCCCCCCAGGAGACCCAGTACTTC | CATNPGTAPQETQYF
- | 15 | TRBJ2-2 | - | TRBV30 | TGTGCCTGGAGTGGACACCCAGCGAACACCGGGGAGCTGTTTTTT | CAWSGHPANTGELFF
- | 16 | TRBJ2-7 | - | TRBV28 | TGTGCCAGCAGTTCCCGAAAGACTAGTTTGGGCTTTGAGCAGTACTTC | CASSSRKTSLGFEQYF
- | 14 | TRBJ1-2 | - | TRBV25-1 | TGTGCCAGCAGTGACCACGGCCAGGGCGGCGGCTACACCTTC | CASSDHGQGGGYTF
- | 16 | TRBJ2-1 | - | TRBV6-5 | TGTGCCAGCAGTTACTCGCGGCTGAGCTCCTACAATGAGCAGTTCTTC | CASSYSRLSSYNEQFF
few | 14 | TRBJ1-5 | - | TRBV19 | TGTGCCAGTAGTTTCAGGGGTTTCAATCAGCCCCAGCATTTT | CASSFRGFNQPQHF
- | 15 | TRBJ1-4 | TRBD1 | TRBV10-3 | TGTGCCATCAGTGATCCGGGACAGGGGGGAGAAAAACTGTTTTTT | CAISDPGQGGEKLFF
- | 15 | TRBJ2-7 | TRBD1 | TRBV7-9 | TGTGCCAGCAGCTTAGTAGGACAGGGATCCTACGAGCAGTACTTC | CASSLVGQGSYEQYF
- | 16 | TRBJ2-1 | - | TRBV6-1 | TGTGCCAGCAGTGAAGCTATCCAGCGGGTGGACAATGAGCAGTTCTTC | CASSEAIQRVDNEQFF
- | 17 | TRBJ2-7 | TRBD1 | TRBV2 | TGTGCCAGCAGCCGAGATCCGGGACAGGGGAGGTCTTACGAGCAGTACTTC | CASSRDPGQGRSYEQYF
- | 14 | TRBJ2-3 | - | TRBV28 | TGTGCCAGCAGTTTGGGCCTAAGCACAGATACGCAGTATTTT | CASSLGLSTDTQYF
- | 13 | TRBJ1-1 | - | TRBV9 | TGTGCCAGCAGCGTACAAAAGAACACTGAAGCTTTCTTT | CASSVQKNTEAFF
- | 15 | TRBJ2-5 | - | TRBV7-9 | TGTGCCAGCAGCTTAGAACCGGGAGTAAGAGAGACCCAGTACTTC | CASSLEPGVRETQYF
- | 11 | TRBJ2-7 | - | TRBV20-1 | TGCAGTGCTAGAGATACAGGCCGGCAGTACTTC | CSARDTGRQYF
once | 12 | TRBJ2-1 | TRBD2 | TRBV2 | TGTGCCAGCAGCCCCAGGGAGGGTGAGCAGTTCTTC | CASSPREGEQFF
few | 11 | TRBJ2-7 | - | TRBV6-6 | TGTGCCAGCAGTTACCGGGACGAGCAGTACTTC | CASSYRDEQYF
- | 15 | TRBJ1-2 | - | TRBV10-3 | TGTGCCATCAGTGAGTCACGGGGGGGCGACTATGGCTACACCTTC | CAISESRGGDYGYTF
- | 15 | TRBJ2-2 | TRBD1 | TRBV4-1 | TGCGCCAGCAGCTTAATACAGGGGAGTACCGGGGAGCTGTTTTTT | CASSLIQGSTGELFF
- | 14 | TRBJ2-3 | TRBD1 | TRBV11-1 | TGTGCCAGCAGCATAGACAGGGGGACAGATACGCAGTATTTT | CASSIDRGTDTQYF
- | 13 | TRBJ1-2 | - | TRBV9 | TGTGCCAGCAGCTCCGATTACGGCTATGGCTACACCTTC | CASSSDYGYGYTF
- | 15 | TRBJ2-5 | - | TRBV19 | TGTGCCAGTAGTATCAACACAGTGCCTTGGGAGACCCAGTACTTC | CASSINTVPWETQYF
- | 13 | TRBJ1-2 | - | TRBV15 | TGTGCCACCAGCAATGACGGGTACGGGGGCTACACCTTC | CATSNDGYGGYTF
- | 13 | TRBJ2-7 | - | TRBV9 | TGTGCCAGCAGCGTAGGGGGGCAGGACGAGCAGTACTTC | CASSVGGQDEQYF
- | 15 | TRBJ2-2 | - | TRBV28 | TGTGCCAGCAGTTTGCCGACGAGAAGCGCCGGGGAGCTGTTTTTT | CASSLPTRSAGELFF
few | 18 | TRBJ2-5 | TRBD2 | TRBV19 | TGTGCCAGTAGTATTACCGGGACTAGCGGGAGTAGGTGGAAGACCCAGTACTTC | CASSITGTSGSRWKTQYF
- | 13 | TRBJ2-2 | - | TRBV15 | TGTGCCACCAGCAGAGATCTGACCGGGGAGCTGTTTTTT | CATSRDLTGELFF
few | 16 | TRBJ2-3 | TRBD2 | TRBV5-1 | TGCGCCAGCAGCTCGGGACTAGCGGGAGGAGGTCGAACGCAGTATTTT | CASSSGLAGGGRTQYF
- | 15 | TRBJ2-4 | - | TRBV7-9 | TGTGCCAGCAGCTTCGCAGGCCTAACCAAAAACAGTCAGTACTTC | CASSFAGLTKNSQYF
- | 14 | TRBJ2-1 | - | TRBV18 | TGTGCCAGCTCACCGTTCAGTCGGGGCAATGAGCAGTTCTTC | CASSPFSRGNEQFF
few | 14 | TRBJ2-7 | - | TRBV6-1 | TGTGCCAGCAGTGAATTCGCGGAACTGTCCGAGCAGTACTTC | CASSEFAELSEQYF
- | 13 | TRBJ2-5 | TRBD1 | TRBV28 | TGTGCCAGCCTCGGTGACAGGGCGTGGGAGCAGTACTTC | CASLGDRAWEQYF
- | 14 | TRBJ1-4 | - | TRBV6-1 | TGTGCCAGCAGTGAATTCAGTTTGAATGAAAAACTGTTTTTT | CASSEFSLNEKLFF
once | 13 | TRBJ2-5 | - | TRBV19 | TGTGCCAGTAGTATAAAGCCCGAGTTACCCCAGTACTTC | CASSIKPELPQYF
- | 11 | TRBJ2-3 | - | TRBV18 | TGTGCAGGGGCACGGACAGATACGCAGTATTTT | CAGARTDTQYF
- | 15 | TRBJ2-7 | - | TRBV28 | TGTGCCAGCAGTTCGGCGGACAGCGTTCTCCACGAGCAGTACTTC | CASSSADSVLHEQYF
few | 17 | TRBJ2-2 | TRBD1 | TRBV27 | TGTGCCAGCGCAGGCGACAGGGGCCAAACAAACACCGGGGAGCTGTTTTTT | CASAGDRGQTNTGELFF
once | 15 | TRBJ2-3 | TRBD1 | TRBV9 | TGTGCCAGCAGCGTATCGGACAGGGCCACAGATACGCAGTATTTT | CASSVSDRATDTQYF
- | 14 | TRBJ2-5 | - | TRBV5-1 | TGCGCCAGCAGCCCTGACGCCTGGGGCGAGACCCAGTACTTC | CASSPDAWGETQYF
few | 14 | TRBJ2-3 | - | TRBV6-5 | TGTGCCAGCCGAGCGAGGAGTAGCACAGATACGCAGTATTTT | CASRARSSTDTQYF
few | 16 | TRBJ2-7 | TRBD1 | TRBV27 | TGTGCCAGCAGTTCCAATTTACCCGGGACAGGGGACGAGCAGTACTTC | CASSSNLPGTGDEQYF
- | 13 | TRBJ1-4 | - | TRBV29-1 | TGCAGCGTTGAAACAGGGCGAGGGGAAAAACTGTTTTTT | CSVETGRGEKLFF
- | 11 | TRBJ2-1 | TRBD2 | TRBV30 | TGTGCCTTTCTCCGGGAGGGACTATGTTTCTTC | CAFLREGLCFF